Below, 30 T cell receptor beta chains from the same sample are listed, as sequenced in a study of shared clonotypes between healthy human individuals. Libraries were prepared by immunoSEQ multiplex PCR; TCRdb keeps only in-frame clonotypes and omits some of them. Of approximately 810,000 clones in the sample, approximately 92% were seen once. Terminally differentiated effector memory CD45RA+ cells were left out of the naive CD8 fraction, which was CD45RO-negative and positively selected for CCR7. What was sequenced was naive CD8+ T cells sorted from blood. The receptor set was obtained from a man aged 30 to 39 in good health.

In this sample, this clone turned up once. CDR3 bases: TGCGCCAGCAGCCAAGAGCTAGCGGACTACACAGATACGCAGTATTTT. Translated, it gives CASSQELADYTDTQYF. The chain links TRBV4-3 to TRBJ2-3, with TRBD2 matching over 7 bases. V dropped 0 bases and J dropped 2; count of bases not matched to a gene: 5. CDR1 is LGHNA and CDR2 is YSLEER in the germline V gene. This CDR3 is built from 16 residues.

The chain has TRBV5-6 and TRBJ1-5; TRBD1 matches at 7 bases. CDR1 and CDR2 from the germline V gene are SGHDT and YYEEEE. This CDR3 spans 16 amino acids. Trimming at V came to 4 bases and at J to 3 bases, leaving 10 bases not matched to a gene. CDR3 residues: CASSLGRDRHNQPQHF. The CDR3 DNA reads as TGTGCCAGCAGCCTTGGCCGGGACAGACACAATCAGCCCCAGCATTTT.

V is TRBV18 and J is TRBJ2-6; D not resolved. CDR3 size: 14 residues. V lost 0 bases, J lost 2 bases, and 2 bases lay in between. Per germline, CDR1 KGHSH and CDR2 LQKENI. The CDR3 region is CASSPPTGANVLTF. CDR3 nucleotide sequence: TGTGCCAGCTCACCACCGACTGGGGCCAACGTCCTGACTTTC.

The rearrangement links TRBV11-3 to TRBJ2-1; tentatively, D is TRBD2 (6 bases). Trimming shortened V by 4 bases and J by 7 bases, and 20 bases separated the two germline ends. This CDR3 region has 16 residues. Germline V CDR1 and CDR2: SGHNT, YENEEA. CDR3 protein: CASSSPGLTGLNEQFF. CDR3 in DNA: TGTGCCAGCAGCTCCCCGGGACTTACGGGGTTAAATGAGCAGTTCTTC.

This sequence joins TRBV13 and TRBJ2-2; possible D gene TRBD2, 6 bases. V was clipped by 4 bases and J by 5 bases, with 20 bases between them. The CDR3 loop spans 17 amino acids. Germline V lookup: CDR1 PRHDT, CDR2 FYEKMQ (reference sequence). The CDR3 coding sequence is TGTGCCAGCAGCTCCCCCCACCGGGACTCCAAGACCGGGGAGCTGTTTTTT. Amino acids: CASSSPHRDSKTGELFF.

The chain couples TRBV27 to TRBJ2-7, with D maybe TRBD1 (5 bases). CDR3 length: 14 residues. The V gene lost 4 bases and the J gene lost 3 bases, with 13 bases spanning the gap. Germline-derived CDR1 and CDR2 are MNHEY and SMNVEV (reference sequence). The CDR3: CASSYRGSFYEQYF. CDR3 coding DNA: TGTGCCAGCAGTTATAGGGGCAGTTTCTACGAGCAGTACTTC.

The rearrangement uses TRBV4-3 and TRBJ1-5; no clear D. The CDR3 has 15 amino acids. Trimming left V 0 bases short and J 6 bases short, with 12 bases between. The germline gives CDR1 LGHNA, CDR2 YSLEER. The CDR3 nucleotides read TGCGCCAGCAGCCAAGATAGGTCAGTCACTCAGCCCCAGCATTTT. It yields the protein CASSQDRSVTQPQHF.

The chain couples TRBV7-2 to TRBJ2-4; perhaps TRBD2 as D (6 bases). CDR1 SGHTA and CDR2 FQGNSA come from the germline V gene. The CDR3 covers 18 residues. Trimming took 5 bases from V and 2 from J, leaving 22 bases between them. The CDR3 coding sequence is TGTGCCAGCAGCCAGACCCCCACCCAAGGGAGGTCCAAAAACATTCAGTACTTC. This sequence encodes CASSQTPTQGRSKNIQYF.

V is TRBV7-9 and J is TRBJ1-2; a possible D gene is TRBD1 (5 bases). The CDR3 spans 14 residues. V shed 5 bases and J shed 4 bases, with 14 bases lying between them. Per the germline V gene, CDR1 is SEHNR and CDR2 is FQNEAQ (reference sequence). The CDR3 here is CASSLGERSYGYTF. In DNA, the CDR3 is TGTGCCAGCAGCCTAGGGGAGCGCAGCTATGGCTACACCTTC.

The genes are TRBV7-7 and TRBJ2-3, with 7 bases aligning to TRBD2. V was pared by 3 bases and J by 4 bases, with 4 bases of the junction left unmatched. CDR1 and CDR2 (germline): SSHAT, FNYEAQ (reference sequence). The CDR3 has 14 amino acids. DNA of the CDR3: TGTGCCAGCAGCTTGAGCGGGACGGCAGATACGCAGTATTTT. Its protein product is CASSLSGTADTQYF.

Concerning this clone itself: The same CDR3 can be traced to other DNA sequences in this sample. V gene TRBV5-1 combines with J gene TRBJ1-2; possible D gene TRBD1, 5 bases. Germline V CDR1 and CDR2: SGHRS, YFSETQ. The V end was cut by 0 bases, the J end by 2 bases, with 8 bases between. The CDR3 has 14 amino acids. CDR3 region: CASSLGSGNYGYTF. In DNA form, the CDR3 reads TGCGCCAGCAGCTTGGGTTCAGGGAACTATGGCTACACCTTC. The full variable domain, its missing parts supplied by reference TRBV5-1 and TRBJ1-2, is KAGVTQTPRYLIKTRGQQVTLSCSPISGHRSVSWYQQTPGQGLQFLFEYFSETQRNKGNFPGRFSGRQFSNSRSEMNVSTLELGDSALYLCASSLGSGNYGYTFGSGTRLTVV.

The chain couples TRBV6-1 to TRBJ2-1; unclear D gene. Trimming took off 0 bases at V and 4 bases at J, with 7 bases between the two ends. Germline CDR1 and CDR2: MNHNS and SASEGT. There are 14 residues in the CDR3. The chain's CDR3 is CASSEADAYNEQFF. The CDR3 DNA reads TGTGCCAGCAGTGAAGCGGACGCTTACAATGAGCAGTTCTTC.

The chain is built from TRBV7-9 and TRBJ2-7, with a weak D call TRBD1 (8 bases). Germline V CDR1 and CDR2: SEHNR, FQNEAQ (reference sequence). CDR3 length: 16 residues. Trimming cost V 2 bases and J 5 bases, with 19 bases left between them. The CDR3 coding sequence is TGTGCCAGCAGCTTAAGGGAGGGCAGGGGGCTTGACGAGCAGTACTTC. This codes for CASSLREGRGLDEQYF.

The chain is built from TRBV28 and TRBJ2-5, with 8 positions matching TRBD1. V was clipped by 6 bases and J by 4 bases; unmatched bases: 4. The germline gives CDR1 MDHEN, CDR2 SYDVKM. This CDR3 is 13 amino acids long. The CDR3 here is CASRDRAGETQYF. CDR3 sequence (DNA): TGTGCCAGCAGGGACAGGGCTGGAGAGACCCAGTACTTC.

Here the CDR3 reads CASSLEVPIDNEQFF. CDR3 DNA sequence: TGTGCCAGCAGCTTAGAGGTCCCAATAGACAATGAGCAGTTCTTC. The J gene is TRBJ2-1, the V gene TRBV11-2; no clear D gene. There are 15 residues in the CDR3. V gave up 0 bases and J gave up 5 bases, with 11 bases separating them. The germline gives CDR1 SGHAT, CDR2 FQNNGV.

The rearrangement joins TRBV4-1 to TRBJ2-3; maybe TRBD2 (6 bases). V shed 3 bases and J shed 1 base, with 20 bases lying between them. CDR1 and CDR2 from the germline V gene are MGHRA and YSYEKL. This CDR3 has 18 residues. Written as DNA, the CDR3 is TGCGCCAGCAGCCATTTCACGGGGGTTTTATGGGGCACAGATACGCAGTATTTT. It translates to CASSHFTGVLWGTDTQYF.

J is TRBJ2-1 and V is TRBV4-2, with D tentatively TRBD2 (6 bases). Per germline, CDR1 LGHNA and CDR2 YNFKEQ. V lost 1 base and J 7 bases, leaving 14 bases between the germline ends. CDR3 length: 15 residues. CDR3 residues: CASSQGPGRSNEQFF. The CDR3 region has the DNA TGTGCCAGCAGCCAAGGTCCAGGGAGGAGTAATGAGCAGTTCTTC.

The CDR3 protein is CASSMETGLKETQYF. The CDR3 nucleotides are TGTGCCAGCAGCATGGAGACAGGGTTAAAAGAGACCCAGTACTTC. The chain employs TRBV11-2 and TRBJ2-5; TRBD1 aligns across 7 bases. The CDR3 contains 15 residues. V shed 5 bases and J 3 bases; nucleotides not matched to a gene: 9. In germline, CDR1 is SGHAT, CDR2 FQNNGV.

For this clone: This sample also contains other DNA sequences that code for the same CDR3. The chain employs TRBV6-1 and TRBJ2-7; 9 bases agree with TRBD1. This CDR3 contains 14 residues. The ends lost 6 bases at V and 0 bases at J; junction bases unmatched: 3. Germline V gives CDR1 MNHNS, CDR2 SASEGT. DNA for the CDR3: TGTGCCAGCAGGGGGACAGGGAGCTCCTACGAGCAGTACTTC. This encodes CASRGTGSSYEQYF.

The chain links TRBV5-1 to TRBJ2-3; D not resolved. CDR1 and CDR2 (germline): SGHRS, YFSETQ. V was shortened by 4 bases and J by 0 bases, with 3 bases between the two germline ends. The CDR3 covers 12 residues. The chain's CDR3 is CASSESTDTQYF. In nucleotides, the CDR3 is TGCGCCAGCAGCGAAAGCACAGATACGCAGTATTTT.

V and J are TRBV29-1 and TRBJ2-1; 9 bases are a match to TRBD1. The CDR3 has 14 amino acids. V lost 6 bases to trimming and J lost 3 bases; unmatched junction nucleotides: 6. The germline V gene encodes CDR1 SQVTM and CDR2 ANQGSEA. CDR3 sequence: CSVSGTGRYNEQFF. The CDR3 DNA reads TGCAGCGTGTCCGGGACAGGGCGCTACAATGAGCAGTTCTTC.

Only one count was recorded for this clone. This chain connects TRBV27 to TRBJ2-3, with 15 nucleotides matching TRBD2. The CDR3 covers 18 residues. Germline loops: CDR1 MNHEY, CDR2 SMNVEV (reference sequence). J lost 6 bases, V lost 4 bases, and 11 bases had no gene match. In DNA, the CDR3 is TGTGCCAGCAGTTCCCTAGGACTAGCGGGAGGGCCGGGGGATACGCAGTATTTT. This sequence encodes CASSSLGLAGGPGDTQYF.

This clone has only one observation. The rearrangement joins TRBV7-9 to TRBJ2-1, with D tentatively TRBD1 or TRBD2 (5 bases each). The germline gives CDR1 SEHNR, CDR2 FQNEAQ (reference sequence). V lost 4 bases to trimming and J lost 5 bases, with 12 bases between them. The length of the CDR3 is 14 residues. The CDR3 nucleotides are TGTGCCAGCAGCTCCTCCGGGACCGACAATGAGCAGTTCTTC. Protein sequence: CASSSSGTDNEQFF.

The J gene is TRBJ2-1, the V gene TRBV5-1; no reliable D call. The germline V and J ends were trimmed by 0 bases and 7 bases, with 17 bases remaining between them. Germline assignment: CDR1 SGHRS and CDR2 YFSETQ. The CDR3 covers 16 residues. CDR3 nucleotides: TGCGCCAGCAGCTTGGTCGGCAGCTCCCCGGTTAATGAGCAGTTCTTC. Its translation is CASSLVGSSPVNEQFF.

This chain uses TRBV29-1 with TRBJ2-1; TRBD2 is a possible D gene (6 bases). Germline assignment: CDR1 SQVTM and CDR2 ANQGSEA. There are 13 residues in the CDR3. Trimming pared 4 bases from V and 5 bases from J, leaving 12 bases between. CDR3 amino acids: CSVVEGVDNEQFF. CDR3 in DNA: TGCAGCGTTGTGGAGGGAGTAGACAATGAGCAGTTCTTC.

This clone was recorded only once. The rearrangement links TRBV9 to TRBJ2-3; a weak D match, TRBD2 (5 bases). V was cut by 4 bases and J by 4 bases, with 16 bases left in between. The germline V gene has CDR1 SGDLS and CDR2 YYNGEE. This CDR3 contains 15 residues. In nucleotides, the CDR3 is TGTGCCAGCAGCAATCTAGAGGGCAGAGCAGATACGCAGTATTTT. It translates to CASSNLEGRADTQYF.

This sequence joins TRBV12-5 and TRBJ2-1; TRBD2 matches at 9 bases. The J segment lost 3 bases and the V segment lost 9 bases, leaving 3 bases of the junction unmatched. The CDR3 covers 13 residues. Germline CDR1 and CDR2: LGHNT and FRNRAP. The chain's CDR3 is CASGSGSYNEQFF. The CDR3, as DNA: TGTGCTAGCGGTAGCGGGAGCTACAATGAGCAGTTCTTC. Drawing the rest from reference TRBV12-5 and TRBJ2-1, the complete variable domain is DARVTQTPRHKVTEMGQEVTMRCQPILGHNTVFWYRQTMMQGLELLAYFRNRAPLDDSGMPKDRFSAEMPDATLATLKIQPSEPRDSAVYFCASGSGSYNEQFFGPGTRLTVL.

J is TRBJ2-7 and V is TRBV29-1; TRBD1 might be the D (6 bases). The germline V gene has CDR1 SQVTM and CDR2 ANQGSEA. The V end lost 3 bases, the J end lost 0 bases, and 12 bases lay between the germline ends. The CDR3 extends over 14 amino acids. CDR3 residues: CSVEARDNSYEQYF. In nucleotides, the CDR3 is TGCAGCGTTGAGGCCCGGGACAACTCCTACGAGCAGTACTTC.

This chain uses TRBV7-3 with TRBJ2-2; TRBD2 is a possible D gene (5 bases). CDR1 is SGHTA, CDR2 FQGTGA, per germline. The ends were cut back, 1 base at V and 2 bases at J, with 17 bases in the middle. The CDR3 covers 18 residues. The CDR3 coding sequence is TGTGCCAGCAGCTTAATCCGTTTGGTAGCGAGAAACACCGGGGAGCTGTTTTTT. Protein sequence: CASSLIRLVARNTGELFF. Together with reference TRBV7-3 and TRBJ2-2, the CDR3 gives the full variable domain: GAGVSQTPSNKVTEKGKYVELRCDPISGHTALYWYRQSLGQGPEFLIYFQGTGAADDSGLPNDRFFAVRPEGSVSTLKIQRTERGDSAVYLCASSLIRLVARNTGELFFGEGSRLTVL.

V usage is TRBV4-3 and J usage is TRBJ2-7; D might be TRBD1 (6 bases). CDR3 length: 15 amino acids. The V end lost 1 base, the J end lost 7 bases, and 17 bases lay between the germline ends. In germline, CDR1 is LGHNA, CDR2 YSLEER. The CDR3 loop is CASSQVQGPYGEQYF. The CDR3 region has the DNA TGCGCCAGCAGCCAAGTACAGGGACCTTATGGGGAGCAGTACTTC.